The sequence of this TCR beta chain was determined in a study of cytomegalovirus exposure and HLA in healthy donors. Worth noting for this clone: Its antigen is unidentified.

The PCR used 60 Vbeta and 13 Jbeta primers. Only in-frame clones appear in the TCRdb table, and some are missing; sequencing was by immunoSEQ multiplex PCR. The table has about 120,000 clones, about 75% seen once. This CDR3 region has 15 residues. J gave up 2 bases and V 4 bases, and 4 bases lay outside the gene matches. The germline CDR1 and CDR2 sequences are LNHDA and SQIVND (reference sequence). Whole-study results and caveats: Further analysis was carried out later, and it showed several of the most significant clusters appearing linked to common viral pathogens. There were a few CMV-associated chains whose specificity for CMV antigens was confirmed in vitro. Despite most TCR sequences being rare, some public TCRs occurred in many donors.

Donors in the study were healthy people who gave bone marrow. J is TRBJ2-2 and V is TRBV19; 7 bases match TRBD2. Sequencing was carried out using PBMCs. The receptor comes from a woman between 35 and 50 years old in good health and CMV-seropositive. In DNA, the CDR3 is TGTGCCAGTAGTAAGCCTAGCGGAAACACCGGGGAGCTGTTTTTT. Translating gives CASSKPSGNTGELFF.